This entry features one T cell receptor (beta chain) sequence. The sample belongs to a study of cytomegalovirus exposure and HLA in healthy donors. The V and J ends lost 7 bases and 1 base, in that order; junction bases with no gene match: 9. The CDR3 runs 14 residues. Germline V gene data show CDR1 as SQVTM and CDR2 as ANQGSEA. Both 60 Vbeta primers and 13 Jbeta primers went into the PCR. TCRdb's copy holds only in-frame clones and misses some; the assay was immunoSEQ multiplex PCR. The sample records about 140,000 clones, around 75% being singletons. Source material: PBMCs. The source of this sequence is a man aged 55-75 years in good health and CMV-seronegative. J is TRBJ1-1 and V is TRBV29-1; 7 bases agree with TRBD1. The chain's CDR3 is CSAASPGGNTEAFF. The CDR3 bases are TGCAGCGCCGCATCTCCAGGGGGGAACACTGAAGCTTTCTTT.